Reported below is one TCR beta chain. The sample comes from a study of blood T cell repertoires in COVID-19. About the research overall: Collection of acute and convalescent COVID-19 samples took place in the United States, Italy and Spain. Nucleic acid was either cDNA or gDNA, and it came from T cells, B-cell-depleted T cells, or PBMCs.

Trimming left V 5 bases short and J 0 bases short, with 7 bases between. Germline values: CDR1 MNHEY, CDR2 SMNVEV (reference sequence). The CDR3 is 13 amino acids. The table came from immunoSEQ multiplex PCR; TCRdb's copy has only in-frame clones and leaves some out. The sample consists of about 120,000 clones, approximately 83% of them appearing once. The origin of this receptor is an elderly woman with acute or convalescent COVID-19. J is TRBJ1-1 and V is TRBV27; D is ambiguous. Sequenced sample: peripheral blood. CDR3 sequence (DNA): TGTGCCAGCAGTCCCCTTGTGAACACTGAAGCTTTCTTT. Protein sequence: CASSPLVNTEAFF.